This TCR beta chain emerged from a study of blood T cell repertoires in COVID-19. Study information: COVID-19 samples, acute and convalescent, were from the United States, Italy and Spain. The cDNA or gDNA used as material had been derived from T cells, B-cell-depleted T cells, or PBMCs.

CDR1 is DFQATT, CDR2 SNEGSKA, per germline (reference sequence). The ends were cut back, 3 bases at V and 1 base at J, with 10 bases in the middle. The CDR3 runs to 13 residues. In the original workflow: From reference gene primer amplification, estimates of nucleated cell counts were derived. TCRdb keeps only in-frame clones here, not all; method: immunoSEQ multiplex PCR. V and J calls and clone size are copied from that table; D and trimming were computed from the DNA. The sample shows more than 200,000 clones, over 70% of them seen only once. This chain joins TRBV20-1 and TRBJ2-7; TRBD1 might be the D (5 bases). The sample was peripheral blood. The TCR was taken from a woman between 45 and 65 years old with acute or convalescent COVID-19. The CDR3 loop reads CSASYQGSYEQYF. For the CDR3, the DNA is TGCAGTGCTAGTTACCAGGGTTCCTACGAGCAGTACTTC.